The rows below give T cell receptor beta chains drawn from one sample of a study of blood T cell repertoires in COVID-19. The repertoire was sequenced with immunoSEQ multiplex PCR; TCRdb's copy has only in-frame clones and lacks some. The sample consists of over 90,000 clones, around nine tenths of them appearing once. The sample consisted of peripheral blood. These receptor sequences come from a middle-aged man with active COVID-19. Both conserved end residues are part of each CDR3. Each record gives: clone size, J gene, V gene, D gene, CDR3 protein, CDR3 DNA. The D gene is left open where the match is weak. Part of the rows lack a size; the others show once, few, many or a class for expanded clones.

.,TRBJ1-1,TRBV9,TRBD1,CASSVGDRTEAFF,TGTGCCAGCAGCGTAGGGGACAGAACTGAAGCTTTCTTT
few,TRBJ2-7,TRBV12-5,.,CASASWLQGGNEQYF,TGTGCTAGTGCATCCTGGTTGCAGGGTGGAAACGAGCAGTACTTC
.,TRBJ2-2,TRBV5-4,TRBD2,CASSPGLAGFGGELFF,TGTGCCAGCAGCCCGGGACTAGCGGGGTTTGGCGGGGAGCTGTTTTTT
.,TRBJ2-3,TRBV6-1,TRBD2,CASSEVGGGAVDTQYF,TGTGCCAGCAGTGAAGTCGGCGGGGGGGCCGTAGATACGCAGTATTTT
.,TRBJ2-7,TRBV11-3,.,CASSVDGNEQYF,TGTGCCAGCAGCGTCGACGGGAACGAGCAGTACTTC
.,TRBJ2-1,TRBV6-1,TRBD2,CASSAGLAGASYNEQFF,TGTGCCAGCAGTGCTGGACTAGCGGGGGCGTCCTACAATGAGCAGTTCTTC
.,TRBJ1-4,TRBV7-6,TRBD1,CASSLRGQPNEKLFF,TGTGCCAGCAGCTTAAGGGGACAGCCTAATGAAAAACTGTTTTTT
.,TRBJ1-1,TRBV23-1,TRBD1,CASSQSRGQATYWGVNTEAFF,TGCGCCAGCAGTCAATCGCGGGGACAGGCCACCTACTGGGGGGTGAACACTGAAGCTTTCTTT
many,TRBJ1-2,TRBV13,.,CASSLGRHTNYGYTF,TGTGCCAGCAGCTTAGGCAGGCACACTAACTATGGCTACACCTTC
.,TRBJ1-3,TRBV5-8,.,CASSLEAGSGNTIYF,TGTGCCAGCAGCTTGGAGGCAGGCTCTGGAAACACCATATATTTT
.,TRBJ1-3,TRBV6-1,.,CASSERAYSGNTIYF,TGTGCCAGCAGTGAAAGAGCCTACTCTGGAAACACCATATATTTT
.,TRBJ2-7,TRBV5-1,TRBD1,CASSLGKTGASYEQYF,TGCGCCAGCAGCTTGGGAAAGACAGGGGCCTCCTACGAGCAGTACTTC
.,TRBJ2-2,TRBV7-2,.,CASNLRSDTGELFF,TGTGCCAGCAATCTTAGATCCGACACCGGGGAGCTGTTTTTT
.,TRBJ2-7,TRBV7-8,.,CASSRSQENEQYF,TGTGCCAGCAGCCGCAGCCAGGAAAACGAGCAGTACTTC
once,TRBJ2-1,TRBV11-3,TRBD2,CASSFTLAGEYNEQFF,TGTGCCAGCAGCTTCACCCTAGCGGGGGAGTACAATGAGCAGTTCTTC
once,TRBJ2-3,TRBV4-1,.,CASSQEGHTQYF,TGCGCCAGCAGCCAAGAGGGCCATACGCAGTATTTT
.,TRBJ1-2,TRBV19,.,CASNDINYGYTF,TGTGCCAGTAACGACATAAACTATGGCTACACCTTC
.,TRBJ2-1,TRBV5-6,TRBD2,CASSLAAGGIYEQFF,TGTGCCAGCAGCTTGGCAGCGGGGGGTATCTATGAGCAGTTCTTC
once,TRBJ2-3,TRBV3-1/TRBV3-2,TRBD1,CASSQGAGGTGGSTDTQYF,TGTGCCAGCAGCCAAGGTGCGGGGGGGACAGGGGGCAGCACAGATACGCAGTATTTT